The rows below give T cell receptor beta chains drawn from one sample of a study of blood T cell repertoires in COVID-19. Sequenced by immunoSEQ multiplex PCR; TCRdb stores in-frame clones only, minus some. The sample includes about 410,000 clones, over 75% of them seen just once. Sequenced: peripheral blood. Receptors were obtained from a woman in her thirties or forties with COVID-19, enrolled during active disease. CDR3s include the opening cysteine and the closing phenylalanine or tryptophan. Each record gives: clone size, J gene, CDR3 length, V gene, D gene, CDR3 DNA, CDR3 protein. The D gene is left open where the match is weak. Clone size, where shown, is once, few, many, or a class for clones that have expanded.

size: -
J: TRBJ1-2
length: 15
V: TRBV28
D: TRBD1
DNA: TGTGCCAGCAGTGGGACAGGGAGAATGATCTATGGCTACACCTTC
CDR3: CASSGTGRMIYGYTF

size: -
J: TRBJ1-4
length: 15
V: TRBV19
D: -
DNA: TGTGCCAGTAGTCGTCAACGGCAGGCGGGTGAAAAACTGTTTTTT
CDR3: CASSRQRQAGEKLFF

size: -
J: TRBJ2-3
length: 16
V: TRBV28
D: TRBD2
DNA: TGTGCCAGCAGTTCTACTAGCGGGAGTAAGACAGATACGCAGTATTTT
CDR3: CASSSTSGSKTDTQYF

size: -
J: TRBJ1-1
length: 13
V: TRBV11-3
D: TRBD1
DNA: TGTGCCAGCAGTCAACAGGGGGACACTGAAGCTTTCTTT
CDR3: CASSQQGDTEAFF

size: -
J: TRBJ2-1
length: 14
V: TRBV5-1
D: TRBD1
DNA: TGCGCCAGCAGCTTAGGACAGGGGTACAATGAGCAGTTCTTC
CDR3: CASSLGQGYNEQFF

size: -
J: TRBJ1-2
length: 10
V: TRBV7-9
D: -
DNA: TGTGCCAGCAGCCGAGAGGGCTACACCTTC
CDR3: CASSREGYTF

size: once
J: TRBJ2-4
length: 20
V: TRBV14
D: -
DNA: TGTGCCAGCAGCCAAGATTCCCAGTGGCTAGGGAGCATAGCCAAAAACATTCAGTACTTC
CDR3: CASSQDSQWLGSIAKNIQYF

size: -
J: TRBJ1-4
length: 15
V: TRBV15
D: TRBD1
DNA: TGTGCCACCAGCAGAGGGCAGGGGGCTGTTGAAAAACTGTTTTTT
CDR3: CATSRGQGAVEKLFF

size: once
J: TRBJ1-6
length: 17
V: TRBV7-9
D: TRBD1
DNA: TGTGCCAGCAGCTCCCCTCCGGGACAGGGAATGGGTTCACCCCTCCACTTT
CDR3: CASSSPPGQGMGSPLHF

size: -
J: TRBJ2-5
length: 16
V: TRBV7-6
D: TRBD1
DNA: TGTGCCAGCAGCTTTAACAAAAAAGGGACAGAAGAGACCCAGTACTTC
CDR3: CASSFNKKGTEETQYF

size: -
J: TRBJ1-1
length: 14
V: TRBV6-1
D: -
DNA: TGTGCCAGCAGTGACGACAGGACGAACACTGAAGCTTTCTTT
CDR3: CASSDDRTNTEAFF

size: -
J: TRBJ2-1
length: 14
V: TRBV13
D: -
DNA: TGTGCCAGCAGCTTAGGCCAGGAGGGCCATGAGCAGTTCTTC
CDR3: CASSLGQEGHEQFF

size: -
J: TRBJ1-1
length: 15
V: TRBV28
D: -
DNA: TGTGCCAGCACATATACAGGGATCATGAACACTGAAGCTTTCTTT
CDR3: CASTYTGIMNTEAFF

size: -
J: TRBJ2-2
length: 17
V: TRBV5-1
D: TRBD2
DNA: TGCGCCAGCAGCTTCTCTAGCGGGAGGGGAAACACCGGGGAGCTGTTTTTT
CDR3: CASSFSSGRGNTGELFF

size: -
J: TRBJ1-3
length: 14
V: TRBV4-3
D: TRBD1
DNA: TGCGCCAGCCGGGACAGTGGGCTTGGAAACACCATATATTTT
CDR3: CASRDSGLGNTIYF

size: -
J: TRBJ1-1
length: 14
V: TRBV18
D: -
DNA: TGTGCCAGCTCACCACTTGCAGGGGAAGGGCGAGCTTTCTTT
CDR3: CASSPLAGEGRAFF

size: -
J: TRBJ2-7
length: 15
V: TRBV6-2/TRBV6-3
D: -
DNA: TGTGCCAGCAGTTACGGGGACAGCGGGTTCTACGAGCAGTACTTC
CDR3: CASSYGDSGFYEQYF

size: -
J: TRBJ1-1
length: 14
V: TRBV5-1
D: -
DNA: TGCGCCAGCAAGGATCAGGGGATGAACACTGAAGCTTTCTTT
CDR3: CASKDQGMNTEAFF

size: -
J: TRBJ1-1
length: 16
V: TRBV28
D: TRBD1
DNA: TGTGCCAGCAGCCCCCCCGACGGACAGGGGAACACTGAAGCTTTCTTT
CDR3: CASSPPDGQGNTEAFF

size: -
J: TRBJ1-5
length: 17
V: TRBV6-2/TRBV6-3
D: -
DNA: TGTGCCAGCAGTCCCCCGACAGGTCCTTATAGCAATCAGCCCCAGCATTTT
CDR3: CASSPPTGPYSNQPQHF

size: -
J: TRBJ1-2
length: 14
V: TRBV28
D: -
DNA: TGTGCCTCCAGATCGTCCTCAGGGATCTATGGCTACACCTTC
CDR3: CASRSSSGIYGYTF

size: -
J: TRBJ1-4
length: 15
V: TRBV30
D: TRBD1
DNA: TGTGCCTGGAACAGGGGCCCCGCAACTAATGAAAAACTGTTTTTT
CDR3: CAWNRGPATNEKLFF

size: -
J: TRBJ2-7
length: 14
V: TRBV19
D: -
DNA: TGTGCCAGTAGGGTGGACGGGGAGTCCTACGAGCAGTACTTC
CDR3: CASRVDGESYEQYF

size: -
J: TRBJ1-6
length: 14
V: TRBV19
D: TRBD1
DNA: TGTGCCAGTAGTATTTGGGACAGTAATTCACCCCTCCACTTT
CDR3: CASSIWDSNSPLHF

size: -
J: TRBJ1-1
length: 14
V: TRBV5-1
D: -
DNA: TGCGCCAGCGGGCGGGAAGGAGGTGGGGCTGAAGCTTTCTTT
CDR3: CASGREGGGAEAFF

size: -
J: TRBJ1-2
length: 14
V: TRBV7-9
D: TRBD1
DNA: TGTGCCAGCAGCCTCGGGGCGGGGACAGGGGGCTACACCTTC
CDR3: CASSLGAGTGGYTF

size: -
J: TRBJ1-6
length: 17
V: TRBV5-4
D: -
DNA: TGTGCCAGCAGCTTGCCAGGAGGTGGCTCCTATAATTCACCCCTCCACTTT
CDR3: CASSLPGGGSYNSPLHF

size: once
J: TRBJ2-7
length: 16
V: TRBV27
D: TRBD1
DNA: TGTGCCAGCAGTTTCGGGTCGGGACAGGGGTTAAACGAGCAGTACTTC
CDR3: CASSFGSGQGLNEQYF

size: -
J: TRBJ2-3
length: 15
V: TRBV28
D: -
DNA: TGTGCCAGCAGTTCCGGGGGGCAGGGGACAGATACGCAGTATTTT
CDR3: CASSSGGQGTDTQYF

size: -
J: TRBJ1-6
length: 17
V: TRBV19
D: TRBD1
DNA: TGTGCCAGTAGCCTGCAACAGGGGGGCTCCTATAATTCACCCCTCCACTTT
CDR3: CASSLQQGGSYNSPLHF

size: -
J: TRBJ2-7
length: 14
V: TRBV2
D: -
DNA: TGTGCCAGCAGTGAAAACAGGGTAGGGTACGAGCAGTACTTC
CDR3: CASSENRVGYEQYF

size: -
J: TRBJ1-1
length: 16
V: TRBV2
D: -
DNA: TGTGCCAGCAGTGTCCGCGGGATATCACTGAACACTGAAGCTTTCTTT
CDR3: CASSVRGISLNTEAFF

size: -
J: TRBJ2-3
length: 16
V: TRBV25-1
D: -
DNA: TGTGCCAGCAGTGATTCTAGACTCGCTAGCACAGATACGCAGTATTTT
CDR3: CASSDSRLASTDTQYF

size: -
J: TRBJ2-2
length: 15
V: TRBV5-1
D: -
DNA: TGCGCCAGCAGCTTGGCCCCGACTAGCACCGGGGAGCTGTTTTTT
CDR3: CASSLAPTSTGELFF

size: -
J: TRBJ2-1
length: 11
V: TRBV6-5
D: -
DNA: TGTGCCAGCAGTTCGGGTGGTGAGCAGTTCTTC
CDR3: CASSSGGEQFF